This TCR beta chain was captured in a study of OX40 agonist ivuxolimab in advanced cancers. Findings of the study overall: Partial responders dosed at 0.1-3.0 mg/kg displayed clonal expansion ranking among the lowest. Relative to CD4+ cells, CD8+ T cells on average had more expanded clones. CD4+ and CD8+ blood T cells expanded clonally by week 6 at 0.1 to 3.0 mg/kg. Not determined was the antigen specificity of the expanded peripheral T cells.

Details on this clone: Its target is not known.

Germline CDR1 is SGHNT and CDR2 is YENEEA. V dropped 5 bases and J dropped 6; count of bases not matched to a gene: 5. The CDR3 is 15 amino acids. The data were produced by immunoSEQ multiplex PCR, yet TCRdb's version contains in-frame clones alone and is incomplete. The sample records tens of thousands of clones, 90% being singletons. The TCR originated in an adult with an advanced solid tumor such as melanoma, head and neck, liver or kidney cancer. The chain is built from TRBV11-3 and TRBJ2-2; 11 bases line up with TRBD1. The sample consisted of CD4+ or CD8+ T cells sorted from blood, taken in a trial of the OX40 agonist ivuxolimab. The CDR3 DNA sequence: TGTGCCAGCAGCCTGGGACAGGGGGTCCCCGGGGAGCTGTTTTTT. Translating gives CASSLGQGVPGELFF. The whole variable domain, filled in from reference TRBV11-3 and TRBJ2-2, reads EAGVVQSPRYKIIEKKQPVAFWCNPISGHNTLYWYLQNLGQGPELLIRYENEEAVDDSQLPKDRFSAERLKGVDSTLKIQPAELGDSAVYLCASSLGQGVPGELFFGEGSRLTVL.